This T cell receptor beta chain was profiled in a study of B cell selection in AIRE deficiency. Study results and caveats: Patient Tconv cells held approximately 30% of Treg sequences shared by healthy donors. Shorter CDR3s marked shared Treg sequences, biased toward few non-templated insertions. Only TCRbeta was sequenced; roughly 38% of shared healthy Treg sequences appeared in Tconv.

Concerning this clone itself: Its antigen is not known.

Authors' processing steps: Treg pools: about 5.65x10^4 distinct patient, 92,000 or so donor TCRbeta sequences. Sequencing used immunoSEQ multiplex PCR; TCRdb keeps in-frame clones, though not all of them. For V, J and clone size, that table is used; D and trimming come from the DNA. This sample has about 26,000 clones; approximately 92% occur once, and the top ten carry around 1.2%. Regulatory T cells were sorted as CD4+CD25hiCD127low/negative. V was cut by 4 bases and J by 2 bases, with 9 bases left in between. Germline V lookup: CDR1 SGHRS, CDR2 YFSETQ. This CDR3 is built from 13 residues. The sequence derives from a human donor in good health. This chain connects TRBV5-1 to TRBJ1-1; D is unclear. The sequenced sample was CD4+CD25+ Tregs sorted from PBMCs. The CDR3 sequence: CASSDPPNTEAFF. In DNA, the CDR3 is TGCGCCAGCAGCGACCCACCTAACACTGAAGCTTTCTTT. Together with reference TRBV5-1 and TRBJ1-1, the CDR3 gives the full variable domain: KAGVTQTPRYLIKTRGQQVTLSCSPISGHRSVSWYQQTPGQGLQFLFEYFSETQRNKGNFPGRFSGRQFSNSRSEMNVSTLELGDSALYLCASSDPPNTEAFFGQGTRLTVV.